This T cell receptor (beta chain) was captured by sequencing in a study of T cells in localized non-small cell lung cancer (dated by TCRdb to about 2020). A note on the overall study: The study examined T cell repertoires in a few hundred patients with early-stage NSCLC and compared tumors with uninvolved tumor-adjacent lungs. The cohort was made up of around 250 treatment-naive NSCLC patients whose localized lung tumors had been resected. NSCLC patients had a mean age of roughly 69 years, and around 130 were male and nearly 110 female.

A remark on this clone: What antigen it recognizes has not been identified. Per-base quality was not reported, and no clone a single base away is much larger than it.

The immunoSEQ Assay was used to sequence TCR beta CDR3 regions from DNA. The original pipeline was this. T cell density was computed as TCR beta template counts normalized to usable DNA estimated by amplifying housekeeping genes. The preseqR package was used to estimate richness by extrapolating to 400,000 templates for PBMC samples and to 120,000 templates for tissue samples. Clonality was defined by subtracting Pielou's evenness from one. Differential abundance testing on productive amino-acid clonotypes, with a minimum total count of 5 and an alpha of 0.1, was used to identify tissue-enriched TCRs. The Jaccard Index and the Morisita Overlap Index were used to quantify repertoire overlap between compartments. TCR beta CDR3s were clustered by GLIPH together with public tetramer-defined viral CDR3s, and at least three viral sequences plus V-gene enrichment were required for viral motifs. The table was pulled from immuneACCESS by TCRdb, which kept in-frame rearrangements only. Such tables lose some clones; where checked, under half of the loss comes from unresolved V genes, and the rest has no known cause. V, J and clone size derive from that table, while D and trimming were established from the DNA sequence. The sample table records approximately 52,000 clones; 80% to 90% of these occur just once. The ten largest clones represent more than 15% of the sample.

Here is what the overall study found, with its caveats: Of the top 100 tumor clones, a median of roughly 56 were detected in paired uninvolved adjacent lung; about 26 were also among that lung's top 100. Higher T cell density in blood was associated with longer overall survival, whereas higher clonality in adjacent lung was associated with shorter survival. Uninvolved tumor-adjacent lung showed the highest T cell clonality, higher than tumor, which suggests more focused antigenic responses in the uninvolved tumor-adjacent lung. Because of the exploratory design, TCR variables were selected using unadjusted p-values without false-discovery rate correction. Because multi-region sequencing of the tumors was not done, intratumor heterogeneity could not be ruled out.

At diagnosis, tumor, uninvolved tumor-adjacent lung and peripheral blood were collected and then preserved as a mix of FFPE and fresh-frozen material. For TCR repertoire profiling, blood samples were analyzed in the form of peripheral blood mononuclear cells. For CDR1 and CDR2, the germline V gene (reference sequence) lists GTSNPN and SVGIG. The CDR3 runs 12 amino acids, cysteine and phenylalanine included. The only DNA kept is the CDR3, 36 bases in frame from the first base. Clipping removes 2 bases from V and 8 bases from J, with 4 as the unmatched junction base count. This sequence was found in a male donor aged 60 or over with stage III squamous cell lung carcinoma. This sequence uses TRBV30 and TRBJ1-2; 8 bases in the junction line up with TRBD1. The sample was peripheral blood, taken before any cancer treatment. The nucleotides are TGTGCCTGGAGTCGGACAGGGAGAGGCTACACCTTC. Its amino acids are CAWSRTGRGYTF.